Presented here are 15 T cell receptor beta chains from one specimen sequenced in a study of T cells in Graves' hyperthyroidism and ophthalmopathy. Amplified regions were TCR beta CDR3 sequences from RNA transcripts. TCR CDR3 underwent first-round RT-PCR with the HTBI primer set. Each CDR3 protein is one row after TCRdb ran MiXCR on the multiplex PCR reads. Found here are approximately 250,000 distinct CDR3 sequences, around 26% of them singletons; the top ten hold under 40%. The sample taken for sequencing was blood. These receptors all come from a woman aged 40 to 55 with Graves' ophthalmopathy.

V and J are TRBV11-1 and TRBJ1-2, with 8 nucleotides matching TRBD1. After removal of 5 bases from V and 3 bases from J, the junction contained 11 bases not matched to a gene. Germline loops: CDR1 SGHAT, CDR2 FQDESV (reference sequence). The CDR3 runs 16 residues. The CDR3 bases are TGTGCCAGCAGCGTGAGGGCAGGGGGCGAGCACTATGGCTACACCTTC. It is translated as CASSVRAGGEHYGYTF.

This rearrangement joins TRBV6-4 to TRBJ2-5, with 13 positions matching TRBD2. CDR3 length: 21 residues. Germline CDR1 reads MRHNA; CDR2 reads SNTAGT. The J segment lost 2 bases and the V segment lost 3 bases, leaving 18 bases of the junction unmatched. The CDR3 nucleotides read TGTGCCAGCAGTGAACAACTAGCGGGAGGGCCGGTGGGGTGGGGTCAAGAGACCCAGTACTTC. Translated, it gives CASSEQLAGGPVGWGQETQYF.

This clonotype has a count of ten or more. CDR3 residues: CATKTTEAFF. The CDR3 DNA sequence: TGTGCCACCAAGACCACTGAAGCTTTCTTT. The rearrangement links TRBV6-1 to TRBJ1-1, with D unresolved. V was shortened by 10 bases and J by 4 bases, with 7 bases between the two germline ends. Germline values: CDR1 MNHNS, CDR2 SASEGT. This CDR3 is 10 amino acids long.

In this sample, this clonotype turned up many times. This chain joins TRBV5-1 and TRBJ2-7; no clear D gene. With 0 bases removed from V and 1 base from J, the gap between germline ends came to 11 bases. This CDR3 is 15 amino acids long. Germline V lookup: CDR1 SGHRS, CDR2 YFSETQ. In DNA form, the CDR3 reads TGCGCCAGCAGCTTGGAATGGCACAGATCCTACGAGCAGTACTTC. Protein sequence: CASSLEWHRSYEQYF.

This clonotype was counted many times. The chain links TRBV27 to TRBJ2-7; D unresolved. The V and J ends lost 0 bases and 2 bases respectively, with 5 bases between them. The CDR3 covers 13 residues. The germline gives CDR1 MNHEY, CDR2 SMNVEV (reference sequence). CDR3 sequence: CASSLSHTYEQYF. In nucleotides, the CDR3 is TGTGCCAGCAGTTTATCTCACACCTACGAGCAGTACTTC.

This clonotype has ten or more counts. V gene TRBV19 combines with J gene TRBJ2-7, with a tentative D call TRBD1 (5 bases). Germline lookup yields CDR1 LNHDA and CDR2 SQIVND (reference sequence). CDR3 length equals 16 residues. V was trimmed by 3 bases and J by 0 bases, leaving 15 bases between them. The CDR3 DNA is TGTGCCAGTAGTATTGGCAGGGCTTCATCCTCCTACGAGCAGTACTTC. This gives the protein CASSIGRASSSYEQYF.

This clonotype was seen at least ten times. CDR3 in amino acids: CASSLNRKQQYF. As DNA, the CDR3 is TGTGCCAGCAGTTTAAACAGAAAACAGCAGTACTTC. The V gene is TRBV28, the J gene TRBJ2-7; D is uncertain. The CDR3 spans 12 residues. V lost 2 bases and J lost 8, with 10 bases in between. CDR1 and CDR2 (germline): MDHEN, SYDVKM.

This clonotype was recorded many times. The chain uses TRBV11-2 and TRBJ2-4; TRBD1 aligns across 7 bases. After removal of 5 bases from V and 6 bases from J, the junction contained 22 bases not matched to a gene. The CDR3 is 19 residues long. Germline lookup yields CDR1 SGHAT and CDR2 FQNNGV. CDR3 sequence reads: CASSPNPTGTLSHTNIQYF. In nucleotides, the CDR3 is TGTGCCAGCAGCCCCAACCCGACAGGGACCCTATCTCATACAAACATTCAGTACTTC.

As to this clonotype: A much bigger clone sits one base away, suggesting this may be a read error. The chain is built from TRBV29-1 and TRBJ2-7, with 7 bases matching TRBD1. In germline, CDR1 is SQVTM, CDR2 ANQGSEA. The CDR3 length is 12 residues. Written as DNA, the CDR3 is TGCAGCGTTGAGAAGGGGGCCTACGAGCAGTGCTTC. Translating it yields CSVEKGAYEQCF.

This clonotype was recorded at least ten times. The chain is built from TRBV19 and TRBJ2-2, with D hard to call. The CDR3 is 13 residues long. V was trimmed by 3 bases and J by 8 bases, leaving 10 bases between them. Germline CDR1 is LNHDA and CDR2 is SQIVND (reference sequence). Here the CDR3 DNA reads TGTGCCAGTAGTATTAGTGGTTTTGGGGAGCTGTTTTTT. The encoded protein is CASSISGFGELFF.

This clonotype was seen at least ten times. The V and J genes are TRBV28 and TRBJ1-1; 8 bases fit TRBD1. Per germline, CDR1 MDHEN and CDR2 SYDVKM. Trimming at V came to 3 bases and at J to 5 bases, leaving 5 bases not matched to a gene. There are 14 residues in the CDR3. The CDR3 is CASSFLGQATEAFF. Here the CDR3 DNA reads TGTGCCAGCAGTTTCTTGGGACAGGCTACTGAAGCTTTCTTT.

The chain uses TRBV6-5 and TRBJ1-1; D gene uncertain. V was shortened by 4 bases and J by 3 bases, with 9 bases between the two germline ends. The CDR3 has 13 amino acids. Germline loops: CDR1 MNHEY, CDR2 SVGAGI. The CDR3 region is CASSWRRDTEAFF. The CDR3 nucleotides read TGTGCCAGCAGTTGGCGACGGGACACTGAAGCTTTCTTT.

The table lists this clonotype with many counts. V usage is TRBV6-5 and J usage is TRBJ2-7; 10 bases match TRBD1. V dropped 4 bases and J dropped 3; count of bases not matched to a gene: 9. This CDR3 is built from 16 residues. Germline assignment: CDR1 MNHEY and CDR2 SVGAGI. This CDR3 reads CASSLTGTGAIYEQYF. The CDR3 nucleotides are TGTGCCAGCAGTTTGACAGGGACAGGGGCGATCTACGAGCAGTACTTC.

Worth noting for this clonotype: This clone may be a read error of a much larger clone one base away. This chain links TRBV4-1 with TRBJ2-7; 10 nucleotides line up with TRBD1. V lost 4 bases to trimming and J lost 6 bases; unmatched junction nucleotides: 12. Germline CDR1 reads MGHRA; CDR2 reads YSYEKL. The CDR3 has 16 amino acids. The CDR3 loop reads CASSLFPGQGTFEQYF. As DNA, the CDR3 is TGCGCCAGCAGCCTATTCCCGGGACAGGGGACTTTCGAGCAGTACTTC.

This clonotype was counted ten times or more. The chain uses TRBV20-1 and TRBJ1-2; 7 bases agree with TRBD1. The germline V gene encodes CDR1 DFQATT and CDR2 SNEGSKA (reference sequence). The junction had 12 bases not matched to a gene; V was cut back by 4 bases and J by 4 bases. This CDR3 has 15 residues. CDR3 in DNA: TGCAGTGCTATGTCGGGACAGAGGGTTGTCTATGGCTACACCTTC. Translated: CSAMSGQRVVYGYTF.